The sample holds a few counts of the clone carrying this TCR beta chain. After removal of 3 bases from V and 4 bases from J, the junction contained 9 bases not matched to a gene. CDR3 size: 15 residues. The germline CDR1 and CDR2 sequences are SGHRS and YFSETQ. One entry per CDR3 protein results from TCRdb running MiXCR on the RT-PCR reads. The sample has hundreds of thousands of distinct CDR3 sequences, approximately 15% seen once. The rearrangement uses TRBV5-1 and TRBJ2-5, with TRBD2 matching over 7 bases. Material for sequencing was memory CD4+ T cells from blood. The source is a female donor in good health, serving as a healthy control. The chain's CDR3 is CASSSGPGGLETQYF. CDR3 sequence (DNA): TGCGCCAGCAGCTCTGGACCCGGGGGGTTAGAGACCCAGTACTTC.